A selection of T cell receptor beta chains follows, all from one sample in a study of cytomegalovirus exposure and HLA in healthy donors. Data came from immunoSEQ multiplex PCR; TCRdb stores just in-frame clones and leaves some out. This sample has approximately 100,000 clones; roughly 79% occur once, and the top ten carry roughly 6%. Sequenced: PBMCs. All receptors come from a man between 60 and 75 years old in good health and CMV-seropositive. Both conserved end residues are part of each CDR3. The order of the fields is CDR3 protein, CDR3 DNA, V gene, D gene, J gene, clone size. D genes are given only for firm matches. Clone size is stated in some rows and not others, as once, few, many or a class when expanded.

CATSSGQGVNEQFF,TGTGCCACCAGCAGTGGACAGGGGGTCAATGAGCAGTTCTTC,TRBV15,TRBD1,TRBJ2-1,NA
CASSFRTVYEQYF,TGTGCCAGCAGCTTCAGGACAGTCTACGAGCAGTACTTC,TRBV7-2,NA,TRBJ2-7,once
CASSSRQGRSTDTQYF,TGTGCCAGCAGCTCCAGACAGGGTCGAAGCACAGATACGCAGTATTTT,TRBV5-5,TRBD1,TRBJ2-3,NA
CASSPEGAHSPLHF,TGTGCCAGCTCACCAGAGGGGGCCCATTCACCCCTCCACTTT,TRBV18,TRBD1,TRBJ1-6,NA
CASSGTGAPHSGYTF,TGTGCCAGCAGCGGGACAGGGGCTCCCCACTCTGGCTACACCTTC,TRBV7-3,TRBD1,TRBJ1-2,NA
CASSLDRVNTEAFF,TGCGCCAGCAGCTTGGACAGGGTGAACACTGAAGCTTTCTTT,TRBV5-1,NA,TRBJ1-1,NA
CASSLSLAGVGGELFF,TGTGCCAGCAGCTTAAGTCTAGCGGGGGTGGGCGGGGAGCTGTTTTTT,TRBV7-2,TRBD2,TRBJ2-2,NA
CASTQTRLAGGADTQYF,TGTGCCAGCACCCAAACCCGACTAGCGGGGGGGGCAGATACGCAGTATTTT,TRBV7-2,TRBD2,TRBJ2-3,NA
CAISERDRYEQYF,TGTGCCATCAGTGAAAGGGACAGATACGAGCAGTACTTC,TRBV10-3,TRBD1,TRBJ2-7,NA
CASSQQTGNTEAFF,TGCGCCAGCAGCCAACAGACAGGGAACACTGAAGCTTTCTTT,TRBV5-1,NA,TRBJ1-1,few
CASSVKDTQYF,TGTGCCAGCAGTGTCAAAGATACGCAGTATTTT,TRBV25-1,NA,TRBJ2-3,NA
CASSVIGTGPSGNTIYF,TGTGCCAGCAGCGTAATAGGGACAGGACCCTCTGGAAACACCATATATTTT,TRBV9,TRBD1,TRBJ1-3,NA
CAGSGGGGDTEAFF,TGTGCCGGAAGTGGAGGGGGGGGAGACACTGAAGCTTTCTTT,TRBV6-1,NA,TRBJ1-1,NA
CASSLDGYGANVLTF,TGCGCCAGCAGCTTGGACGGGTATGGGGCCAACGTCCTGACTTTC,TRBV5-1,NA,TRBJ2-6,once
CASSQGRQGNTEAFF,TGTGCCAGCAGTCAAGGACGCCAGGGTAACACTGAAGCTTTCTTT,TRBV6-6,NA,TRBJ1-1,NA
CASSPEVTGADWGGYTF,TGTGCCAGCAGCCCCGAGGTTACAGGAGCCGACTGGGGTGGCTACACCTTC,TRBV5-6,NA,TRBJ1-2,NA
CASSLGGARQPQHF,TGTGCCAGCAGTTTAGGGGGGGCCAGGCAGCCCCAGCATTTT,TRBV28,NA,TRBJ1-5,NA